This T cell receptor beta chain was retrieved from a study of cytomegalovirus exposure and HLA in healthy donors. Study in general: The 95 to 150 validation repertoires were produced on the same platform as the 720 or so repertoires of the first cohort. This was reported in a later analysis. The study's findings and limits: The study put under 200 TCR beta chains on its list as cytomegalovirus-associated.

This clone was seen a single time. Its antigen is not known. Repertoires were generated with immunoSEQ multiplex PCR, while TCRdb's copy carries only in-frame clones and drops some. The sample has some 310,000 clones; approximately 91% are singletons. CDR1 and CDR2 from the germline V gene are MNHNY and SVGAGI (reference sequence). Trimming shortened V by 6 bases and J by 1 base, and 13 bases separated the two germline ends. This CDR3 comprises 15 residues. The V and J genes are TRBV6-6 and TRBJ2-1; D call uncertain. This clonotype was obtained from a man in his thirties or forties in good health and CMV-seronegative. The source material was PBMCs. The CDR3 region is CASRANYLSYNEQFF. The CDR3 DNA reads TGTGCCAGCAGAGCAAACTACCTGTCCTACAATGAGCAGTTCTTC.